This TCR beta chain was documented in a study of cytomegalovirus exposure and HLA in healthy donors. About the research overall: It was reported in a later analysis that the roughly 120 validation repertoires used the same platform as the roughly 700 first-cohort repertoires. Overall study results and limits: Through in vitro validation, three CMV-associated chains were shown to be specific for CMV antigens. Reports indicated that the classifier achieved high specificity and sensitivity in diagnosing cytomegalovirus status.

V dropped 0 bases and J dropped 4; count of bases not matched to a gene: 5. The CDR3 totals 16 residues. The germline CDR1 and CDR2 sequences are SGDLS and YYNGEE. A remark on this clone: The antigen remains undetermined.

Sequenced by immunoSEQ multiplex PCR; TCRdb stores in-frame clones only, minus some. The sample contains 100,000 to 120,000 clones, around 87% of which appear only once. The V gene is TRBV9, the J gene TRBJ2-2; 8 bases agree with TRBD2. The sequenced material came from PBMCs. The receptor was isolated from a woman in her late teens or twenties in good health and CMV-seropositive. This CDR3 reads CASSVESGGGTGELFF. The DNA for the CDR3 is TGTGCCAGCAGCGTAGAGAGCGGGGGCGGCACCGGGGAGCTGTTTTTT.